The 9 T cell receptor beta chains below all came from one sample that was sequenced in a study of T cell responses to AZD1222 COVID-19 vaccine. Using immunoSEQ multiplex PCR, the repertoire was profiled, and TCRdb retains in-frame clones only, with some absent. The sample comprises about 140,000 clones, almost 90% of which are singletons, and about 3.5% rests with the top ten. Here the sequenced sample was peripheral blood, taken on day 0 of AZD1222 vaccination. These TCRs come from an adult in good health.

For the CDR3, the DNA is TGTGCCAGCAGCCCCCGAGATGGGACTGAAGCTTTCTTT. This translates into CASSPRDGTEAFF. V usage is TRBV7-9 and J usage is TRBJ1-1; no clear D gene. CDR1 is SEHNR and CDR2 is FQNEAQ in the germline V gene (reference sequence). Trimming left V 5 bases short and J 5 bases short, with 12 bases between. There are 13 residues in the CDR3.

This clone was seen a few times. This rearrangement joins TRBV7-9 to TRBJ2-1; D is ambiguous. The ends were cut back, 5 bases at V and 3 bases at J, with 11 bases in the middle. The germline V gene encodes CDR1 SEHNR and CDR2 FQNEAQ (reference sequence). The CDR3 length is 14 residues. The CDR3 coding sequence is TGTGCCAGCAGCCCACTGTCCGGCTACAATGAGCAGTTCTTC. This gives the protein CASSPLSGYNEQFF.

This clone was counted once. J is TRBJ2-3 and V is TRBV5-6; D may be TRBD2 (5 bases). CDR3 length equals 15 residues. V was trimmed by 2 bases and J by 5 bases, leaving 15 bases between them. In germline, CDR1 is SGHDT, CDR2 YYEEEE. The CDR3, as DNA: TGTGCCAGCAGCTTTTTGAGAGGGCGCGGAGATACGCAGTATTTT. The encoded protein is CASSFLRGRGDTQYF.

The chain joins TRBV4-1 to TRBJ1-2; 7 bases fit TRBD1. V lost 0 bases and J lost 5; bases outside the gene matches: 9. Germline V lookup: CDR1 MGHRA, CDR2 YSYEKL. The CDR3 runs 16 residues. CDR3 loop: CASSQERGQNTYGYTF. The DNA for the CDR3 is TGCGCCAGCAGCCAAGAGAGGGGACAGAACACATATGGCTACACCTTC.

This chain joins TRBV11-2 and TRBJ1-2; 7 bases line up with TRBD1. V was pared by 6 bases and J by 8 bases, with 9 bases of the junction left unmatched. The CDR3 consists of 13 residues. Germline V gene sequence: CDR1 SGHAT, CDR2 FQNNGV. CDR3 bases: TGTGCCAGCAGTCCAGGGGGGACTTACGGCTACACCTTC. Translation: CASSPGGTYGYTF.

The chain has TRBV15 and TRBJ1-1; the D gene is possibly TRBD1 (6 bases). V gave up 5 bases and J gave up 0 bases, with 10 bases separating them. The CDR3 spans 14 residues. CDR1 LNHNV and CDR2 YYDKDF come from the germline V gene (reference sequence). This CDR3 reads CATSGAGVNTEAFF. The CDR3 region has the DNA TGTGCCACCAGCGGAGCAGGGGTGAACACTGAAGCTTTCTTT.

Regarding this clone: One end of the junction varies from germline; a read error may be responsible. This chain connects TRBV11-2 to TRBJ2-7, with 9 bases fitting TRBD2. This CDR3 has 13 amino acids. Germline V gene lookup returns CDR1 SGHAT and CDR2 FQNNGV. The CDR3 sequence: CASSLTIAGDPDF. In DNA, the CDR3 is TGTGCCAGCAGCTTGACCATAGCGGGAGATCCCGACTTC.

V usage is TRBV7-8 and J usage is TRBJ1-6; possible D gene TRBD1, 6 bases. V was clipped by 0 bases and J by 6 bases, with 12 bases between them. The CDR3 has 16 amino acids. CDR1 and CDR2 from the germline V gene are SGHVS and FQNEAQ. The CDR3 DNA reads TGTGCCAGCAGCTTAGCGCGGGGGGGGGCTAATTCACCCCTCCACTTT. As protein: CASSLARGGANSPLHF.

The chain combines TRBV7-3 with TRBJ2-2; 8 bases line up with TRBD2. CDR1 and CDR2 (germline): SGHTA, FQGTGA. The CDR3 runs to 17 residues. With V trimmed by 1 base and J by 7 bases, 11 bases remained unmatched. CDR3 amino acids: CASSLMSAGGFGGELFF. The CDR3, as DNA: TGTGCCAGCAGCTTAATGTCGGCGGGAGGATTCGGCGGGGAGCTGTTTTTT.